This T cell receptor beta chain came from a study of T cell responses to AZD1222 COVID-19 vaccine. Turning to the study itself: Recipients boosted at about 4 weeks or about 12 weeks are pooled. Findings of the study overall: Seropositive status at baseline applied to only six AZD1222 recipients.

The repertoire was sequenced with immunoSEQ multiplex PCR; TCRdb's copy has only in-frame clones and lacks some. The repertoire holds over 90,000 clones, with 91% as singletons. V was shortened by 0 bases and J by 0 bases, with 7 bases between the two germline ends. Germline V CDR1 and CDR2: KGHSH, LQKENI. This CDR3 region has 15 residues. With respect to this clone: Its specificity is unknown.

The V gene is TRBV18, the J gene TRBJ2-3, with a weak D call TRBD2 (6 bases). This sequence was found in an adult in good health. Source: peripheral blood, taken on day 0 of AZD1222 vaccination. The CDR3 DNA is TGTGCCAGCTCACCACCGGGACTTAGCACAGATACGCAGTATTTT. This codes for CASSPPGLSTDTQYF.